The text below deals with one T cell receptor (beta chain). The antigen it recognizes is unknown. It has no much larger one-base neighbor in the sample; base qualities were not kept. This sample stems from a study of T cell changes during pregnancy in multiple sclerosis (dated by TCRdb to about 2019). Background on the whole study: In women with multiple sclerosis, the researchers looked at how the T cell repertoire shifted as pregnancy progressed.

Libraries were constructed by the immunoSEQ multiplex PCR assay. The clones in this table, taken by TCRdb from immuneACCESS, are in-frame only. Not every clone is retained; where verified, under half of the shortfall comes from an unresolved V gene, and the cause of the rest is unknown. The sample table contains over 75,000 clones; only one count was recorded for almost 95% of them. Over 2% of the sample belongs to the ten largest clones. After removal of 6 bases from V and 4 bases from J, the junction retains 6 bases not matched to a gene. The CDR3, cysteine through phenylalanine, is 15 amino acids long. The only DNA kept is the CDR3, 45 bases in frame from the first base. CDR1 and CDR2, looked up from the germline V gene, are MRHNA and SNTAGT.

This receptor was identified in a female donor with multiple sclerosis, enrolled in a pregnancy study. The chain couples TRBV6-4 to TRBJ2-1, with 10 bases in between that match TRBD2. This specimen consisted of peripheral blood, obtained in the first trimester of pregnancy. The DNA sequence follows: TGTGCCAGCAGAGAGCGGGAGGGTTGGTACAATGAGCAGTTCTTC. This encodes CASREREGWYNEQFF.